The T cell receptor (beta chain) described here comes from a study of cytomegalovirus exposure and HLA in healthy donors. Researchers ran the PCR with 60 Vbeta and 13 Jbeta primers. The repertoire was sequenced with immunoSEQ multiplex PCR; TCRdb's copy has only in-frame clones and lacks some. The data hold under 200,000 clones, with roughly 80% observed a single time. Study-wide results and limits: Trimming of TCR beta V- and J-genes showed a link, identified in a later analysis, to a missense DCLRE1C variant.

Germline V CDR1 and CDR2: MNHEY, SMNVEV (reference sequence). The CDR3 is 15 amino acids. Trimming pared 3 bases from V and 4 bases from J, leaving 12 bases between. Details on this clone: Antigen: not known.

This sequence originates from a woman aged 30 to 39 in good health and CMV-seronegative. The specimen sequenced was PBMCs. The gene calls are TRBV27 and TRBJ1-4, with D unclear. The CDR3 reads CASSLFLSNNEKLFF. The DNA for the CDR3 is TGTGCCAGCAGTTTGTTCTTGAGCAATAATGAAAAACTGTTTTTT.